This entry lists 8 T cell receptor beta chains sequenced from one sample in a study of human T cells and chemical hapten exposure. Time point of the sample: patch test 1, 2 weeks after DPC sensitization. Specified treatment: therapeutic diphenylcyclopropenone sensitization with weekly scalp DPC. TCRdb re-called the RACE reads with MiXCR, one entry per CDR3 protein. The repertoire holds approximately 100,000 distinct CDR3 sequences, with about 11% as singletons. The sample was whole blood, taken in connection with sensitization to the hapten diphenylcyclopropenone (DPC). The receptor source for this set is a woman in her thirties or forties with alopecia areata. Some clones in this sample may be carry-over from other donors' samples.

This chain links TRBV6-4 with TRBJ2-3; D is unresolved. Germline CDR1 reads MRHNA; CDR2 reads SNTAGT. The CDR3 length is 13 residues. The V end lost 0 bases, the J end lost 4 bases, and 5 bases lay between the germline ends. CDR3 coding DNA: TGTGCCAGCAGTGACTCCCCATCAGATACGCAGTATTTT. This encodes CASSDSPSDTQYF.

This clonotype was observed many times. The genes are TRBV4-3 and TRBJ1-1, with a tentative D call TRBD1 (6 bases). Germline lookup yields CDR1 LGHNA and CDR2 YSLEER. Trimming took off 4 bases at V and 0 bases at J, with 12 bases between the two ends. This CDR3 is 15 amino acids long. CDR3: CASSPEGGMNTEAFF. For the CDR3, the DNA is TGCGCCAGCAGCCCTGAAGGGGGTATGAACACTGAAGCTTTCTTT.

This clonotype was seen more than once but under ten times. This chain connects TRBV9 to TRBJ2-3; 10 bases line up with TRBD2. Germline V gene lookup returns CDR1 SGDLS and CDR2 YYNGEE. The CDR3 extends over 19 amino acids. V gave up 4 bases and J gave up 0 bases; unmatched junction bases: 14. CDR3 bases: TGTGCCAGCAGCCCGTACATCCCCACTAGCGGGGCTAGCACAGATACGCAGTATTTT. Translating gives CASSPYIPTSGASTDTQYF.

This clonotype was recorded at least ten times. This sequence joins TRBV5-1 and TRBJ2-2; D uncertain. Germline CDR1 reads SGHRS; CDR2 reads YFSETQ. The CDR3 extends over 13 amino acids. V gave up 1 base and J gave up 4 bases, with 5 bases separating them. CDR3 sequence (DNA): TGCGCCAGCAGCTTGTTAGGCACCGGGGAGCTGTTTTTT. Encoded protein: CASSLLGTGELFF.

This clonotype was seen ten or more times. V gene TRBV14 combines with J gene TRBJ2-3, with D perhaps given as TRBD1 or TRBD2 (6 bases each). The V gene's germline CDR1 is SGHDN and CDR2 FVKESK. This CDR3 is built from 16 residues. Between the trimmed V and J ends, which lost 3 bases and 1 base, there was a span of 14 bases. The CDR3 protein is CASSHGGRQGTDTQYF. In DNA, the CDR3 is TGTGCCAGCAGCCACGGGGGTCGACAGGGCACAGATACGCAGTATTTT.

The table lists this clonotype with many counts. This sequence joins TRBV18 and TRBJ2-1, with 12 bases identical to TRBD2. Germline V gene lookup returns CDR1 KGHSH and CDR2 LQKENI. The ends lost 6 bases at V and 7 bases at J; junction bases unmatched: 4. The CDR3 is 14 amino acids. In nucleotides, the CDR3 is TGTGCCAGCTCCCCAGGGACTAGCGGGAATGAGCAGTTCTTC. Protein product: CASSPGTSGNEQFF.

The table lists this clonotype with a few counts. The chain couples TRBV15 to TRBJ1-5; TRBD1 agrees at 8 bases. Trimming at V came to 4 bases and at J to 7 bases, leaving 6 bases not matched to a gene. The CDR3 loop spans 14 amino acids. Germline V gene sequence: CDR1 LNHNV, CDR2 YYDKDF (reference sequence). In DNA, the CDR3 is TGTGCCACCAGCACCCGGACAGGGTACCAGCCCCAGCATTTT. As protein: CATSTRTGYQPQHF.

J is TRBJ1-5 and V is TRBV2; D is undetermined. The V gene's germline CDR1 is SNHLY and CDR2 FYNNEI. V was clipped by 1 base and J by 10 bases, with 20 bases between them. The CDR3 has 16 residues. The CDR3 loop is CASSEGTPRGLLPQHF. For the CDR3, the DNA is TGTGCCAGCAGTGAAGGAACTCCTCGTGGACTGCTTCCCCAGCATTTT.